One sample yielded the 6 T cell receptor beta chains listed below, sequenced in a study of cytomegalovirus exposure and HLA in healthy donors. The PCR used 60 Vbeta and 13 Jbeta primers. Clones were sequenced by immunoSEQ multiplex PCR, and TCRdb holds only the in-frame ones, with some missing. The sample includes some 100,000 clones, 76% of them seen just once. The sequenced sample was PBMCs. All receptors derive from a woman in her fifties or sixties in good health and CMV-seropositive.

This clone was counted a few times. The gene calls are TRBV6-5 and TRBJ1-1; D uncertain. The CDR3 totals 13 residues. Germline assignment: CDR1 MNHEY and CDR2 SVGAGI. The ends were cut back, 2 bases at V and 4 bases at J, with 8 bases in the middle. The CDR3 DNA reads as TGTGCCAGCAGTTACGACGAGGGCACTGAAGCTTTCTTT. Its protein is CASSYDEGTEAFF.

This clone came up once. J is TRBJ2-3 and V is TRBV5-1, with D maybe TRBD2 (5 bases). The germline V gene encodes CDR1 SGHRS and CDR2 YFSETQ. Trimming stripped 7 bases from V and 3 bases from J, with 15 bases between. The CDR3 spans 14 residues. The CDR3 here is CASSRRTGTDTQYF. The DNA for the CDR3 is TGCGCCAGCTCCCGCAGGACGGGAACAGATACGCAGTATTTT.

V gene TRBV9 combines with J gene TRBJ2-7, with 12 bases that match TRBD2. CDR3 length: 14 residues. CDR1 is SGDLS and CDR2 is YYNGEE in the germline V gene. V lost 4 bases to trimming and J lost 3 bases; unmatched junction nucleotides: 2. The CDR3 bases are TGTGCCAGCAGCACTAGCGGGGGGAGCTACGAGCAGTACTTC. Amino acid sequence: CASSTSGGSYEQYF. Drawing the rest from reference TRBV9 and TRBJ2-7, the complete variable domain is DSGVTQTPKHLITATGQRVTLRCSPRSGDLSVYWYQQSLDQGLQFLIQYYNGEERAKGNILERFSAQQFPDLHSELNLSSLELGDSALYFCASSTSGGSYEQYFGPGTRLTVT.

This clone was observed a single time. This chain connects TRBV4-1 to TRBJ2-5, with TRBD2 as a possible D gene (6 bases). Germline CDR1 reads MGHRA; CDR2 reads YSYEKL. The V end lost 4 bases, the J end lost 0 bases, and 9 bases lay between the germline ends. The CDR3 has 14 residues. The CDR3 loop reads CASSPWEDQETQYF. The CDR3 nucleotides are TGCGCCAGCAGCCCCTGGGAGGACCAAGAGACCCAGTACTTC.

The gene calls are TRBV7-2 and TRBJ1-2; D gene unclear. CDR1 is SGHTA and CDR2 is FQGNSA in the germline V gene. CDR3 length: 18 amino acids. V was shortened by 6 bases and J by 1 base, with 24 bases between the two germline ends. The CDR3 coding sequence is TGTGCCAGCAGTCTCCACTCTAGAGACCGACTCATTAACTATGGCTACACCTTC. It translates to CASSLHSRDRLINYGYTF.

Only one count was recorded for this clone. This chain links TRBV6-4 with TRBJ2-3; 7 bases line up with TRBD2. Germline V gene sequence: CDR1 MRHNA, CDR2 SNTAGT. This CDR3 region has 14 residues. Losses at the gene ends were 3 bases for V and 6 bases for J; bases not matched to a gene: 6. The CDR3 here is CASSEAGGEDTQYF. CDR3 DNA sequence: TGTGCCAGCAGTGAAGCTGGGGGGGAGGATACGCAGTATTTT.